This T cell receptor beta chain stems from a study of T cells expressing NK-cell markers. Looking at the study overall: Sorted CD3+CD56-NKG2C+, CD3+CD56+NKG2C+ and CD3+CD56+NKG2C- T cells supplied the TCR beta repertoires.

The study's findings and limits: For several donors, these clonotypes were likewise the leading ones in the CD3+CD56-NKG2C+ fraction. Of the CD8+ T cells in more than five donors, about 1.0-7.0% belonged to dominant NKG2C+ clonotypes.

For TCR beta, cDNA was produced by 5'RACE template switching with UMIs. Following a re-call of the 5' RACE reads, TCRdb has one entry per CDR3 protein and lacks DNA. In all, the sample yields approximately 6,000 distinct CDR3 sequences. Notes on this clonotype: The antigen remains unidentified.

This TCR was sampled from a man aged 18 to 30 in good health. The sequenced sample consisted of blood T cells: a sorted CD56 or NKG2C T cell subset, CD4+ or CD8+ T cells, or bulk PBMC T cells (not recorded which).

CDR3 in amino acids: CASSGLAGHEQYF. V gene TRBV6-6 combines with J gene TRBJ2-7; TCRdb's assignment of TRBD2 cannot be checked, as there is no DNA. CDR3 length: 13 residues. The germline V gene encodes CDR1 MNHNY and CDR2 SVGAGI (reference sequence).